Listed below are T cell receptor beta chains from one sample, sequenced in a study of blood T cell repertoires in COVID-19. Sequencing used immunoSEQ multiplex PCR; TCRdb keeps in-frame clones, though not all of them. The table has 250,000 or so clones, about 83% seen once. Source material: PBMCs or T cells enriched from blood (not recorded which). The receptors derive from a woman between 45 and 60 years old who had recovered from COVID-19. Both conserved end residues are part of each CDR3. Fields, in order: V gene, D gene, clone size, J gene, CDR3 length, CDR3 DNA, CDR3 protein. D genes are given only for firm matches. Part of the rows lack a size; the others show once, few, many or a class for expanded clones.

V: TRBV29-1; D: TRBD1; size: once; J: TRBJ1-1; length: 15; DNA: TGCAGCGTCGAAGGGGACAGGGGGGAATACACTGAAGCTTTCTTT; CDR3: CSVEGDRGEYTEAFF
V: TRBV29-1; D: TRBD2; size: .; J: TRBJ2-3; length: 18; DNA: TGCAGCGTTGAAGAGTTTCCGGGACTAGCGGAAGGATTAGATACGCAGTATTTT; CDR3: CSVEEFPGLAEGLDTQYF
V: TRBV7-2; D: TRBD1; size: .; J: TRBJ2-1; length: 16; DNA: TGTGCCAGCAGGTCTCGACAGGGTAACTCCTACAATGAGCAGTTCTTC; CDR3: CASRSRQGNSYNEQFF
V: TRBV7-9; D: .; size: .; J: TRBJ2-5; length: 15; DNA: TGTGCCAGCCCCCCCACACAAGGGGCAAGGGAGACCCAGTACTTC; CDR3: CASPPTQGARETQYF
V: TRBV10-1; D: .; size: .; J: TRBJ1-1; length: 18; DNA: TGCGCCAGCAGTGAGGTTACCACCGGGGTGAGTATGAACACTGAAGCTTTCTTT; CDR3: CASSEVTTGVSMNTEAFF
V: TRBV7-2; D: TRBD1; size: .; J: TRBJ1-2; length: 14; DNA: TGTGCCAGCAGCTTATCCTCGGACAGGGATGGCTACACCTTC; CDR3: CASSLSSDRDGYTF
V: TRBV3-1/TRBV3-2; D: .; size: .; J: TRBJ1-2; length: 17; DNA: TGTGCCAGCAGCCAAGATTTTGTTAGTTCATGGCGGGACGGCTACACCTTC; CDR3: CASSQDFVSSWRDGYTF
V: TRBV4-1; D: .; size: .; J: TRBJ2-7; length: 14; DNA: TGCGCCAGCAGCCAAATGGACAGCTCCTACGAGCAGTACTTC; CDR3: CASSQMDSSYEQYF
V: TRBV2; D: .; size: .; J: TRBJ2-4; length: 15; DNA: TGTGCCAGCAGTCCAGGGACTTGGGCCAAAAACATTCAGTACTTC; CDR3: CASSPGTWAKNIQYF
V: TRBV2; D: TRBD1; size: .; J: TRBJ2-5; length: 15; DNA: TGTGCCAGCAGATCCGACAGGGGGCTCTGGGAGACCCAGTACTTC; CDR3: CASRSDRGLWETQYF
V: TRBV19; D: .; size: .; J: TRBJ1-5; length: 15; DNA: TGTGCCAGTAGTGGGGGAGGGACCTACAATCAGCCCCAGCATTTT; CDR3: CASSGGGTYNQPQHF
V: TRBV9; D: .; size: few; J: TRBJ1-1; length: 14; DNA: TGTGCCAGCAGCGCCCTCGTTAGGGGGACTGAAGCTTTCTTT; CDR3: CASSALVRGTEAFF
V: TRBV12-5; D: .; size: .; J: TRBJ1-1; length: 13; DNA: TGTGCTAGTGGTTTACAGGAGAACACTGAAGCTTTCTTT; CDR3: CASGLQENTEAFF
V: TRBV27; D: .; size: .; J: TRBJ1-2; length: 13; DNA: TGTGCCACCCGAAGGGGGGGCCGCTATGGCTACACCTTC; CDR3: CATRRGGRYGYTF
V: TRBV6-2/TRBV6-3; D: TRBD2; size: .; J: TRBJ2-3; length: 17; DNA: TGTGCCAGCAGTCCCGCTACTAGCGGGGACCGCACAGATACGCAGTATTTT; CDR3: CASSPATSGDRTDTQYF
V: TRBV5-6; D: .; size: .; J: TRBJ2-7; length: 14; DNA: TGTGCCAGCAGCTTACTAGGAAACGCCTACGAGCAGTACTTC; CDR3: CASSLLGNAYEQYF
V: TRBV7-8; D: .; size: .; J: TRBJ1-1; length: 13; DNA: TGTGCCAGCAGCTGGGTGGGGGGTACTGAAGCTTTCTTT; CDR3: CASSWVGGTEAFF
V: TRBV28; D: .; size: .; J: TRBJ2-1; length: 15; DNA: TGTGCCAGCAGTTTGAGTCATGTCTCCTACAATGAGCAGTTCTTC; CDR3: CASSLSHVSYNEQFF
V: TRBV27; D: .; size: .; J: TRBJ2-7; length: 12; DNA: TGTGCCAGCAGTTCGACAGGTTCCGAGCAGTACTTC; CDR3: CASSSTGSEQYF
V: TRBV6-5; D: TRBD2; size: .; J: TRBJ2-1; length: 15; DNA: TGTGCCAGCAGTCTTAGCGGGACTACCTACAATGAGCAGTTCTTC; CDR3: CASSLSGTTYNEQFF
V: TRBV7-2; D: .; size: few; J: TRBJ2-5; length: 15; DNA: TGTGCCAGCAGCTCCCGCCGGGACACAAAAGAGACCCAGTACTTC; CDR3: CASSSRRDTKETQYF
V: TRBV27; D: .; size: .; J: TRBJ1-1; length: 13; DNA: TGTGCCAGCAGTTTATCACGGAGAACTGAAGCTTTCTTT; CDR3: CASSLSRRTEAFF
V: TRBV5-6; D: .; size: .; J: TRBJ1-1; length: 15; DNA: TGTGCCAGCAGCCCGGCGGGGGTAACGAACACTGAAGCTTTCTTT; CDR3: CASSPAGVTNTEAFF
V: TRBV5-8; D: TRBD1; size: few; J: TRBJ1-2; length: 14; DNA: TGTGCCAGCAGCTTAACAGGGGCCTCGGGTGGCTACACCTTC; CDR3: CASSLTGASGGYTF
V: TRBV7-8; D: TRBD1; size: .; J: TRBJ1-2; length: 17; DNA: TGTGCCAGCAGCTTACGGTTCAGCAGGGGGTCCGACTATGGCTACACCTTC; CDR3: CASSLRFSRGSDYGYTF
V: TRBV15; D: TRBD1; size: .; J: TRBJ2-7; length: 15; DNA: TGTGCCACCAGCCCCGTTCCCGGGACAGGGGCCGAGCAGTACTTC; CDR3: CATSPVPGTGAEQYF
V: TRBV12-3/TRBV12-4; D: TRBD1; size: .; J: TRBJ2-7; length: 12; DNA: TGTGCCAGCACCAGGCGGACAGGCGAGCAGTACTTC; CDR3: CASTRRTGEQYF
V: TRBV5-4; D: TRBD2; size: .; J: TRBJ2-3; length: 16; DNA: TGTGCCAGCAGCTTGGGCTCTGGGCGGGGGGACGATACGCAGTATTTT; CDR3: CASSLGSGRGDDTQYF
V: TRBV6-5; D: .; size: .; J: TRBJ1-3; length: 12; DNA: TGTGCGACTCCGAGCTCTGGAAACACCATATATTTT; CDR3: CATPSSGNTIYF
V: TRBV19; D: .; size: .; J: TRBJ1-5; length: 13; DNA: TGTGCCAGTAGTTACGGGGGCAATCAGCCCCAGCATTTT; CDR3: CASSYGGNQPQHF
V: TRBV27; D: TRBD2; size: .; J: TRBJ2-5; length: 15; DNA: TGTGCCAGCACCGCCTCGCTAGCGGCACAAGAGACCCAGTACTTC; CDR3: CASTASLAAQETQYF
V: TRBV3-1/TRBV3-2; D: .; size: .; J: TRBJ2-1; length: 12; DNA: TGTGCCAGCAGCCGAACAAACAATGAGCAGTTCTTC; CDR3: CASSRTNNEQFF
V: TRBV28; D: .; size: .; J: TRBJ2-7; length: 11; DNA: TGTGCCAGCAAACAGGGCTACGAGCAGTACTTC; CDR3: CASKQGYEQYF
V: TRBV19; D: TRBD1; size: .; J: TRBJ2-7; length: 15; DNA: TGTGCCAGTTCGAAGGGAGGGACAGGGGTTTACGAGCAGTACTTC; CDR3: CASSKGGTGVYEQYF
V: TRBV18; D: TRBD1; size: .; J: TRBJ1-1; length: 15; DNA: TGTGCCAGCTCACACGGACAGGGCGGGAACACTGAAGCTTTCTTT; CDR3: CASSHGQGGNTEAFF
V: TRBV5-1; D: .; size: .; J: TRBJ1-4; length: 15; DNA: TGCGCCAGCAGCTTGGTTCCGGCAACTAATGAAAAACTGTTTTTT; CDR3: CASSLVPATNEKLFF
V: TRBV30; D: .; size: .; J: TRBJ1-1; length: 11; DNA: TGTGCCTGGAGATTCGGCACTGAAGCTTTCTTT; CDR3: CAWRFGTEAFF
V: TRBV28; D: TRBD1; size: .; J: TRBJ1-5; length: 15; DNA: TGTGCCAGCAGGCCGGGACAGGGGGCACGGCAGCCCCAGCATTTT; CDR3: CASRPGQGARQPQHF
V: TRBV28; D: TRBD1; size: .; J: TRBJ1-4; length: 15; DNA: TGTGCCAGCAGGGCACAGGGGGGGCATAATGAAAAACTGTTTTTT; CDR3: CASRAQGGHNEKLFF
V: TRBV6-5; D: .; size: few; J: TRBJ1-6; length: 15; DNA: TGTGCCAGCAGACAGGATTTGAGCTTAAATTCACCCCTCCACTTT; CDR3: CASRQDLSLNSPLHF
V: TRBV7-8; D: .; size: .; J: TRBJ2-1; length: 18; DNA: TGTGCCAGCAGCTTAGCGGGTGGGTGGGCTAGCGTCTACAATGAGCAGTTCTTC; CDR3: CASSLAGGWASVYNEQFF